Listed below are T cell receptor beta chains from one sample, sequenced in a study of shared clonotypes between healthy human individuals. TCRdb keeps only in-frame clones here, not all; method: immunoSEQ multiplex PCR. Here the sample spans around 2.3 million clones, approximately 95% being singletons. Sequencing was performed on naive CD4+ T cells sorted from blood. These receptors all come from a man between 18 and 35 years old in good health. Each CDR3 is given with its conserved first and last residue. Each record gives: clone size, J gene, CDR3 length, V gene, D gene, CDR3 protein, CDR3 DNA. D genes are given only for firm matches. Expanded clones are given a class, and other clones once, few, many or no size at all.

abundance: -
j_gene: TRBJ2-6
len: 15
v_gene: TRBV5-1
d_gene: -
CDR3aa: CASSPPLSGANVLTF
CDR3nt: TGCGCCAGCAGCCCCCCCCTGTCTGGGGCCAACGTCCTGACTTTC

abundance: -
j_gene: TRBJ2-3
len: 16
v_gene: TRBV12-5
d_gene: TRBD1
CDR3aa: CASGLVTGQGGDTQYF
CDR3nt: TGTGCTAGTGGTTTGGTTACGGGACAGGGAGGAGATACGCAGTATTTT

abundance: -
j_gene: TRBJ2-3
len: 17
v_gene: TRBV5-1
d_gene: -
CDR3aa: CASSLASQGNPTDTQYF
CDR3nt: TGCGCCAGCAGCTTGGCGAGCCAGGGGAATCCCACAGATACGCAGTATTTT

abundance: -
j_gene: TRBJ1-5
len: 14
v_gene: TRBV5-1
d_gene: TRBD1
CDR3aa: CASSRTGSDQPQHF
CDR3nt: TGCGCCAGCAGCAGGACAGGGTCCGATCAGCCCCAGCATTTT

abundance: -
j_gene: TRBJ2-5
len: 15
v_gene: TRBV4-2
d_gene: TRBD2
CDR3aa: CASSQGGEGSETQYF
CDR3nt: TGTGCCAGCAGCCAAGGGGGGGAGGGAAGTGAGACCCAGTACTTC

abundance: -
j_gene: TRBJ1-1
len: 17
v_gene: TRBV6-1
d_gene: -
CDR3aa: CASSEVMQALMNTEAFF
CDR3nt: TGTGCCAGCAGTGAAGTCATGCAGGCACTCATGAACACTGAAGCTTTCTTT

abundance: -
j_gene: TRBJ2-5
len: 14
v_gene: TRBV10-1
d_gene: -
CDR3aa: CASSESSRTGTQYF
CDR3nt: TGCGCCAGCAGTGAGTCGAGTAGGACTGGGACCCAGTACTTC

abundance: -
j_gene: TRBJ2-5
len: 11
v_gene: TRBV9
d_gene: -
CDR3aa: CARACQETQYF
CDR3nt: TGTGCCAGAGCGTGCCAAGAGACCCAGTACTTC

abundance: -
j_gene: TRBJ2-3
len: 18
v_gene: TRBV5-1
d_gene: TRBD2
CDR3aa: CASSVGTSGGRSTDTQYF
CDR3nt: TGCGCCAGCAGCGTGGGGACTAGCGGGGGCCGCAGCACAGATACGCAGTATTTT

abundance: -
j_gene: TRBJ1-1
len: 16
v_gene: TRBV6-1
d_gene: TRBD1
CDR3aa: CASSEFLTGGITEAFF
CDR3nt: TGTGCCAGCAGTGAGTTCCTGACAGGGGGCATTACTGAAGCTTTCTTT

abundance: once
j_gene: TRBJ1-5
len: 14
v_gene: TRBV5-6
d_gene: TRBD1
CDR3aa: CASSFQGVAQPQHF
CDR3nt: TGTGCCAGCAGCTTTCAGGGGGTCGCTCAGCCCCAGCATTTT

abundance: once
j_gene: TRBJ1-3
len: 17
v_gene: TRBV7-9
d_gene: -
CDR3aa: CASSLASPTVSGNTIYF
CDR3nt: TGTGCCAGCAGCTTAGCCTCTCCGACAGTATCTGGAAACACCATATATTTT

abundance: -
j_gene: TRBJ2-2
len: 12
v_gene: TRBV30
d_gene: -
CDR3aa: CAWRDWGGELFF
CDR3nt: TGTGCCTGGAGGGATTGGGGTGGGGAGCTGTTTTTT

abundance: -
j_gene: TRBJ2-2
len: 16
v_gene: TRBV18
d_gene: -
CDR3aa: CASDPGRSVNTGELFF
CDR3nt: TGTGCCAGCGATCCGGGACGGAGCGTGAACACCGGGGAGCTGTTTTTT

abundance: once
j_gene: TRBJ1-5
len: 15
v_gene: TRBV7-2
d_gene: TRBD1
CDR3aa: CASSQGQGTNQPQHF
CDR3nt: TGTGCCAGCAGCCAAGGACAGGGGACCAATCAGCCCCAGCATTTT

abundance: -
j_gene: TRBJ2-7
len: 15
v_gene: TRBV7-9
d_gene: -
CDR3aa: CASSAIMDPHGEQYF
CDR3nt: TGTGCCAGCAGTGCAATAATGGACCCTCACGGGGAGCAGTACTTC

abundance: -
j_gene: TRBJ2-7
len: 15
v_gene: TRBV19
d_gene: -
CDR3aa: CARVADFFWGYEQYF
CDR3nt: TGTGCCAGAGTGGCCGACTTTTTCTGGGGCTACGAGCAGTACTTC

abundance: -
j_gene: TRBJ1-6
len: 15
v_gene: TRBV9
d_gene: -
CDR3aa: CASSQLGEASGPLHF
CDR3nt: TGTGCCAGCAGCCAGCTCGGGGAGGCGTCGGGGCCCCTCCACTTT

abundance: -
j_gene: TRBJ1-5
len: 15
v_gene: TRBV28
d_gene: TRBD1
CDR3aa: CASKNPGTGGQPQHF
CDR3nt: TGTGCCAGCAAAAATCCCGGGACAGGGGGTCAGCCCCAGCATTTT

abundance: -
j_gene: TRBJ2-3
len: 17
v_gene: TRBV5-3
d_gene: -
CDR3aa: CARSHCGADGGTDTQYF
CDR3nt: TGTGCCAGAAGCCATTGCGGGGCAGACGGGGGCACAGATACGCAGTATTTT

abundance: -
j_gene: TRBJ2-1
len: 13
v_gene: TRBV5-4
d_gene: TRBD2
CDR3aa: CASSFPLSGEQFF
CDR3nt: TGTGCCAGCAGCTTCCCACTTAGCGGGGAGCAGTTCTTC

abundance: -
j_gene: TRBJ1-5
len: 15
v_gene: TRBV4-2
d_gene: TRBD1
CDR3aa: CASSQVDRDNQPQHF
CDR3nt: TGTGCCAGCAGCCAGGTAGACAGGGACAATCAGCCCCAGCATTTT

abundance: -
j_gene: TRBJ1-5
len: 15
v_gene: TRBV18
d_gene: -
CDR3aa: CASSPVQGLNQPQHF
CDR3nt: TGTGCCAGCTCACCGGTACAGGGATTAAATCAGCCCCAGCATTTT

abundance: -
j_gene: TRBJ1-2
len: 15
v_gene: TRBV5-1
d_gene: -
CDR3aa: CASSFSGGPTYGYTF
CDR3nt: TGCGCCAGCAGCTTCTCCGGGGGGCCCACCTATGGCTACACCTTC

abundance: -
j_gene: TRBJ2-1
len: 16
v_gene: TRBV7-2
d_gene: TRBD2
CDR3aa: CASSQGLAGGRNEQFF
CDR3nt: TGTGCCAGCAGCCAAGGACTAGCGGGAGGGAGAAATGAGCAGTTCTTC

abundance: -
j_gene: TRBJ2-5
len: 15
v_gene: TRBV7-2
d_gene: TRBD2
CDR3aa: CASSLGLAGTETQYF
CDR3nt: TGTGCCAGCAGCTTAGGACTAGCGGGGACAGAGACCCAGTACTTC

abundance: once
j_gene: TRBJ2-5
len: 17
v_gene: TRBV19
d_gene: TRBD2
CDR3aa: CASSRTDLAGVKETQYF
CDR3nt: TGTGCCAGTAGTCGGACTGACTTAGCGGGAGTGAAAGAGACCCAGTACTTC

abundance: -
j_gene: TRBJ1-2
len: 13
v_gene: TRBV9
d_gene: TRBD1
CDR3aa: CASSLEGAYGYTF
CDR3nt: TGTGCCAGCAGCCTGGAGGGGGCCTATGGCTACACCTTC

abundance: once
j_gene: TRBJ2-7
len: 14
v_gene: TRBV10-3
d_gene: -
CDR3aa: CAISEGRKVYEQYF
CDR3nt: TGTGCCATCAGTGAAGGTCGGAAAGTCTACGAGCAGTACTTC

abundance: -
j_gene: TRBJ1-1
len: 14
v_gene: TRBV14
d_gene: -
CDR3aa: CASSQVGGTIAAFF
CDR3nt: TGTGCCAGCAGCCAAGTTGGGGGGACTATAGCAGCTTTCTTT

abundance: -
j_gene: TRBJ2-7
len: 16
v_gene: TRBV5-1
d_gene: TRBD2
CDR3aa: CASSPLGASGPYEQYF
CDR3nt: TGCGCCAGCAGCCCCCTCGGGGCTAGCGGCCCCTACGAGCAGTACTTC

abundance: -
j_gene: TRBJ2-5
len: 15
v_gene: TRBV10-2
d_gene: -
CDR3aa: CASLGQESSQETQYF
CDR3nt: TGCGCCAGCCTGGGGCAGGAAAGTAGCCAAGAGACCCAGTACTTC